The 29 T cell receptor beta chains listed next were all sequenced from one sample in a study of blood T cell repertoires in COVID-19. Sequenced by immunoSEQ multiplex PCR; TCRdb stores in-frame clones only, minus some. In the table there are hundreds of thousands of clones, 75% to 85% of which are singletons. Specimen: peripheral blood. Source of these receptors: a woman aged 80 or older with COVID-19, enrolled during active disease.

The CDR3 DNA is TGTGCCAGCAGCCAGGAACCCTTTCAGCCCCAGCATTTT. This sequence encodes CASSQEPFQPQHF. The chain is built from TRBV7-9 and TRBJ1-5, with no clear D. Germline-derived CDR1 and CDR2 are SEHNR and FQNEAQ (reference sequence). The CDR3 has 13 amino acids. V lost 5 bases and J lost 6, with 11 bases in between.

This clone appeared a single time. This CDR3 is also generated by other DNA sequences in the sample. The gene calls are TRBV20-1 and TRBJ2-7, with unresolved D. Per germline, CDR1 DFQATT and CDR2 SNEGSKA (reference sequence). With 0 bases removed from V and 4 bases from J, the gap between germline ends came to 4 bases. This CDR3 has 11 amino acids. The CDR3 protein is CSARDLYEQYF. In nucleotides, the CDR3 is TGCAGTGCTAGAGATCTATACGAGCAGTACTTC.

This chain connects TRBV5-1 to TRBJ1-6; 7 nucleotides match TRBD1. Germline V CDR1 and CDR2: SGHRS, YFSETQ. CDR3 length: 14 amino acids. The V gene end was trimmed by 2 bases and the J gene end by 10 bases; junction bases not matched to a gene: 6. In nucleotides, the CDR3 is TGCGCCAGCAGCTTACAGGGGACCAACTCACCCCTCCACTTT. Translated: CASSLQGTNSPLHF.

This clone occurred a few times. This chain joins TRBV30 and TRBJ1-5; the D gene is possibly TRBD1 (5 bases). The CDR3 contains 15 residues. The V end lost 0 bases, the J end lost 2 bases, and 11 bases lay between the germline ends. Germline V lookup: CDR1 GTSNPN, CDR2 SVGIG (reference sequence). The CDR3 DNA is TGTGCCTGGAGTGTGCCAGGGAGGGGCAATCAGCCCCAGCATTTT. As protein: CAWSVPGRGNQPQHF.

J is TRBJ2-1 and V is TRBV30, with 11 bases aligning to TRBD2. This CDR3 has 14 amino acids. Per the germline V gene, CDR1 is GTSNPN and CDR2 is SVGIG (reference sequence). J lost 2 bases, V lost 4 bases, and 1 base had no gene match. CDR3: CAWNSGRAYNEQFF. The CDR3 DNA reads TGTGCCTGGAATAGCGGGAGGGCCTACAATGAGCAGTTCTTC.

The V call is TRBV18, the J call TRBJ2-5; TRBD2 matches 12 bases. Per the germline V gene, CDR1 is KGHSH and CDR2 is LQKENI. This CDR3 is 15 amino acids long. V lost 4 bases to trimming and J lost 5 bases; unmatched junction nucleotides: 5. This CDR3 is CASSQTLAGGETQYF. CDR3 nucleotides: TGTGCCAGCTCACAAACTCTAGCGGGAGGGGAGACCCAGTACTTC.

This clone was seen once. The genes are TRBV2 and TRBJ1-1, with D possibly matching TRBD1 (6 bases). CDR3 length equals 14 residues. Germline-derived CDR1 and CDR2 are SNHLY and FYNNEI. V was cut by 4 bases and J by 1 base, with 10 bases left in between. The CDR3 reads CASSGEGQNTEAFF. For the CDR3, the DNA is TGTGCCAGCAGTGGGGAGGGACAGAACACTGAAGCTTTCTTT.

The V call is TRBV14, the J call TRBJ2-1; D gene ambiguous. The CDR3 spans 14 residues. V was cut by 4 bases and J by 2 bases, with 9 bases left in between. The V gene's germline CDR1 is SGHDN and CDR2 FVKESK. The CDR3 coding sequence is TGTGCCAGCAGCCCCTATCCCACCTACAATGAGCAGTTCTTC. Protein product: CASSPYPTYNEQFF.

This chain joins TRBV6-5 and TRBJ1-5; D unclear. The CDR3 runs to 13 residues. V was cut by 5 bases and J by 8 bases, with 13 bases left in between. Germline CDR1 and CDR2: MNHEY and SVGAGI. The CDR3: CASSRLPWEPQHF. The DNA of the CDR3 is TGTGCCAGCAGTCGACTCCCTTGGGAGCCCCAGCATTTT.

The V and J genes are TRBV18 and TRBJ1-5; D is ambiguous. Germline V gene lookup returns CDR1 KGHSH and CDR2 LQKENI. Trimming took 2 bases from V and 5 from J, leaving 7 bases between them. CDR3 length equals 13 residues. The CDR3 protein is CASSPELDQPQHF. The DNA for the CDR3 is TGTGCCAGCTCACCAGAGTTAGATCAGCCCCAGCATTTT. Filled out from reference TRBV18 and TRBJ1-5, the complete variable domain reads NAGVMQNPRHLVRRRGQEARLRCSPMKGHSHVYWYRQLPEEGLKFMVYLQKENIIDESGMPKERFSAEFPKEGPSILRIQQVVRGDSAAYFCASSPELDQPQHFGDGTRLSIL.

The chain uses TRBV6-5 and TRBJ2-7; D call uncertain. Trimming cost V 5 bases and J 6 bases, with 8 bases left between them. The CDR3 sequence is 11 residues long. Germline assignment: CDR1 MNHEY and CDR2 SVGAGI. The CDR3 spells CASSIGGEQYF. The CDR3 DNA sequence: TGTGCCAGCAGTATTGGCGGCGAGCAGTACTTC.

This chain connects TRBV15 to TRBJ2-1; D may be TRBD2 (6 bases). The ends were cut back, 1 base at V and 0 bases at J, with 13 bases in the middle. Germline loops: CDR1 LNHNV, CDR2 YYDKDF (reference sequence). CDR3 length equals 17 residues. CDR3 in DNA: TGTGCCACCAGCAGAGTTGAGCGGGCTAGCTCCTACAATGAGCAGTTCTTC. Its translation is CATSRVERASSYNEQFF. Together with reference TRBV15 and TRBJ2-1, the CDR3 gives the full variable domain: DAMVIQNPRYQVTQFGKPVTLSCSQTLNHNVMYWYQQKSSQAPKLLFHYYDKDFNNEADTPDNFQSRRPNTSFCFLDIRSPGLGDTAMYLCATSRVERASSYNEQFFGPGTRLTVL.

This clone was seen only a few times. V gene TRBV5-5 combines with J gene TRBJ2-6; no definite D call. V was trimmed by 2 bases and J by 3 bases, leaving 9 bases between them. CDR3 length: 15 residues. Per the germline V gene, CDR1 is SGHKS and CDR2 is YYEKEE (reference sequence). The CDR3 protein is CASSFFESGANVLTF. In nucleotides, the CDR3 is TGTGCCAGCAGCTTTTTCGAGAGTGGGGCCAACGTCCTGACTTTC.

V usage is TRBV19 and J usage is TRBJ2-6; D unclear. V gave up 6 bases and J gave up 7 bases, with 19 bases separating them. CDR1 LNHDA and CDR2 SQIVND come from the germline V gene (reference sequence). The CDR3 is made up of 16 amino acids. The CDR3 DNA reads TGTGCCAGTAGGCATCCAGAATCTCTTGGCGCCAACGTCCTGACTTTC. It yields the protein CASRHPESLGANVLTF.

J is TRBJ2-3 and V is TRBV2, with 8 bases matching TRBD2. Looked up from germline, CDR1 is SNHLY and CDR2 is FYNNEI. The CDR3 has 15 residues. With V trimmed by 4 bases and J by 3 bases, 6 bases remained unmatched. Here the CDR3 reads CASSAEVAGTDTQYF. The DNA for the CDR3 is TGTGCCAGCAGTGCCGAGGTAGCGGGGACAGATACGCAGTATTTT.

The chain carries TRBV13 and TRBJ1-1, with D unclear. V lost 0 bases and J 0 bases, leaving 11 bases between the germline ends. CDR1 PRHDT and CDR2 FYEKMQ come from the germline V gene (reference sequence). The CDR3 consists of 16 residues. The CDR3 region has the DNA TGTGCCAGCAGCTTAGGCCGAACAGCCGTGAACACTGAAGCTTTCTTT. This encodes CASSLGRTAVNTEAFF.

The V call is TRBV5-6, the J call TRBJ2-2; D perhaps matches TRBD2 (5 bases). Germline loops: CDR1 SGHDT, CDR2 YYEEEE. V was pared by 5 bases and J by 3 bases, with 5 bases between. The CDR3 spans 12 residues. As DNA, the CDR3 is TGTGCCAGCAGGAGGGACACCGGGGAGCTGTTTTTT. Its translation: CASRRDTGELFF.

This clone came up a few times. The CDR3 DNA sequence: TGTGCCAGCAGCCCCACACGGAACACTGAAGCTTTCTTT. Translating gives CASSPTRNTEAFF. This chain links TRBV5-5 with TRBJ1-1; D is unresolved. The CDR3 totals 13 residues. CDR1 and CDR2 from the germline V gene are SGHKS and YYEKEE (reference sequence). Trimming left V 4 bases short and J 1 base short, with 8 bases between.

The chain recombines TRBV7-3 with TRBJ2-3; maybe TRBD2 (5 bases). The CDR3 is 15 amino acids. Trimming took off 5 bases at V and 2 bases at J, with 14 bases between the two ends. Germline V gives CDR1 SGHTA, CDR2 FQGTGA. The CDR3 reads CASSQEASPTDTQYF. The CDR3 DNA reads as TGTGCCAGCAGCCAGGAAGCTAGCCCCACAGATACGCAGTATTTT. The full variable domain, with the rest looked up from reference TRBV7-3 and TRBJ2-3, is GAGVSQTPSNKVTEKGKYVELRCDPISGHTALYWYRQSLGQGPEFLIYFQGTGAADDSGLPNDRFFAVRPEGSVSTLKIQRTERGDSAVYLCASSQEASPTDTQYFGPGTRLTVL.

The chain recombines TRBV9 with TRBJ1-1, with D unclear. The CDR3 loop spans 14 amino acids. The V gene's germline CDR1 is SGDLS and CDR2 YYNGEE. V was trimmed by 3 bases and J by 4 bases, leaving 13 bases between them. The CDR3 nucleotides read TGTGCCAGCAGCGCCGGTAGCCTGGTCACTGAAGCTTTCTTT. Its protein product is CASSAGSLVTEAFF.

The genes are TRBV5-1 and TRBJ1-1; D perhaps matches TRBD1 (5 bases). The CDR3 runs 14 residues. V lost 7 bases and J lost 1, with 14 bases in between. Germline values: CDR1 SGHRS, CDR2 YFSETQ. In DNA, the CDR3 is TGCGCCAGCTTTAGGGGATTCCCGAACACTGAAGCTTTCTTT. Its protein is CASFRGFPNTEAFF.

The chain employs TRBV7-6 and TRBJ2-5; the match to TRBD2 covers 12 bases. V gave up 2 bases and J gave up 2 bases; unmatched junction bases: 15. This CDR3 spans 20 amino acids. Germline CDR1 is SGHVS and CDR2 is FNYEAQ. As DNA, the CDR3 is TGTGCCAGCAGCTTATCCCCGACTAGCGGGAGTCTGTTGAAACAAGAGACCCAGTACTTC. It is translated as CASSLSPTSGSLLKQETQYF.

The genes are TRBV11-2 and TRBJ2-7; possible D gene TRBD2, 6 bases. Germline CDR1 and CDR2: SGHAT and FQNNGV. V lost 5 bases, J lost 0 bases, and 11 bases lay in between. The CDR3 spans 14 residues. The CDR3 here is CASSIGGASYEQYF. The CDR3 coding sequence is TGTGCCAGCAGCATCGGGGGAGCCTCCTACGAGCAGTACTTC. The full variable domain, its missing parts supplied by reference TRBV11-2 and TRBJ2-7, is EAGVAQSPRYKIIEKRQSVAFWCNPISGHATLYWYQQILGQGPKLLIQFQNNGVVDDSQLPKDRFSAERLKGVDSTLKIQPAKLEDSAVYLCASSIGGASYEQYFGPGTRLTVT.

This sequence joins TRBV11-2 and TRBJ2-7; TRBD1 is a possible D gene (5 bases). CDR1 is SGHAT, CDR2 FQNNGV, per germline. The V end was cut by 4 bases, the J end by 4 bases, with 11 bases between. This CDR3 is built from 13 residues. The CDR3 reads CASSYQGRYEQYF. CDR3 in DNA: TGTGCCAGCAGCTATCAGGGCCGTTACGAGCAGTACTTC.

This chain links TRBV7-6 with TRBJ1-5, with D maybe TRBD1 (6 bases). The CDR3 consists of 18 residues. CDR1 is SGHVS, CDR2 FNYEAQ, per germline. V shed 0 bases and J shed 2 bases, with 17 bases lying between them. The CDR3 protein is CASSLALAGAGGNQPQHF. The CDR3 nucleotides read TGTGCCAGCAGCTTAGCGCTCGCGGGGGCCGGTGGCAATCAGCCCCAGCATTTT.

The V gene is TRBV6-5, the J gene TRBJ1-5, with 9 bases lining up with TRBD1. The CDR3 spans 15 residues. CDR1 is MNHEY, CDR2 SVGAGI, per germline. The V gene end was trimmed by 6 bases and the J gene end by 0 bases; junction bases not matched to a gene: 3. The CDR3 DNA reads TGTGCCAGCAGGGGACAGGGCAATAGCAATCAGCCCCAGCATTTT. This codes for CASRGQGNSNQPQHF.

This chain joins TRBV27 and TRBJ2-5; 8 nucleotides match TRBD1. The germline gives CDR1 MNHEY, CDR2 SMNVEV (reference sequence). The CDR3 spans 16 residues. The ends lost 2 bases at V and 2 bases at J; junction bases unmatched: 7. The CDR3: CASSLLRTGRQETQYF. CDR3 bases: TGTGCCAGCAGTTTACTCCGGACAGGGAGGCAAGAGACCCAGTACTTC.

This clone was seen a few times. The chain joins TRBV12-5 to TRBJ1-5; perhaps TRBD1 as D (6 bases). From germline, CDR1 is LGHNT and CDR2 FRNRAP. Trimming stripped 3 bases from V and 3 bases from J, with 9 bases between. The CDR3 is 14 residues long. CDR3 region: CASGFGQPNQPQHF. The CDR3 DNA is TGTGCTAGTGGTTTCGGACAGCCCAATCAGCCCCAGCATTTT.

The DNA for the CDR3 is TGCGCCAGCAGCACGACCCGGGACTTTCGAAACACCATATATTTT. This translates into CASSTTRDFRNTIYF. V is TRBV5-1 and J is TRBJ1-3, with D possibly matching TRBD1 (5 bases). Between the trimmed V and J ends, which lost 4 bases and 5 bases, there was a span of 16 bases. The CDR3 spans 15 residues. CDR1 is SGHRS, CDR2 YFSETQ, per germline.